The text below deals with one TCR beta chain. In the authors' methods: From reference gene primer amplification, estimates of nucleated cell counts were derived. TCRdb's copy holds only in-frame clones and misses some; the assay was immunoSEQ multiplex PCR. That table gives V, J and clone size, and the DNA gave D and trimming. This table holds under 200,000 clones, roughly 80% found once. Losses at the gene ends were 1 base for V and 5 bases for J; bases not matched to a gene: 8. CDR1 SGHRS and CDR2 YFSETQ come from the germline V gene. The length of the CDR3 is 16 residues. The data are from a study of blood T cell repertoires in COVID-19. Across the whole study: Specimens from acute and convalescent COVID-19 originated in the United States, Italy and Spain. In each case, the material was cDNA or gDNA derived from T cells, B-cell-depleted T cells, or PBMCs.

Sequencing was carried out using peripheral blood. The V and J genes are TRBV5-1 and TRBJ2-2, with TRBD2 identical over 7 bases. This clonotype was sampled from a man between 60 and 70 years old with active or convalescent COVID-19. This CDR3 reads CASSLLQGGSTGELFF. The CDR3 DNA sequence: TGCGCCAGCAGCTTGCTCCAGGGAGGGTCTACCGGGGAGCTGTTTTTT.